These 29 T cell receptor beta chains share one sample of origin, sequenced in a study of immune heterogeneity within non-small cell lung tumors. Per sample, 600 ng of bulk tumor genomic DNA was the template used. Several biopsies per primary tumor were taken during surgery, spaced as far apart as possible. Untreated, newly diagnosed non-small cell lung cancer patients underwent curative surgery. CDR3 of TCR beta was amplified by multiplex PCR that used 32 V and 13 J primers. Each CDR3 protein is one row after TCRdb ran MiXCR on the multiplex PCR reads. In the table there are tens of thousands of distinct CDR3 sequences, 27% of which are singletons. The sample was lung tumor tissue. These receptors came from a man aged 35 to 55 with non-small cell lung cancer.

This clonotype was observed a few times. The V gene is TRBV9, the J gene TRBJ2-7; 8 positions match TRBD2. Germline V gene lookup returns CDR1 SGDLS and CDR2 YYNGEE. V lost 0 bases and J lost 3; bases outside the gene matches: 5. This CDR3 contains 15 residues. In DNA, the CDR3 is TGTGCCAGCAGCGTAGGAGGTAGCGGGAACTACGAGCAGTACTTC. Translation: CASSVGGSGNYEQYF.

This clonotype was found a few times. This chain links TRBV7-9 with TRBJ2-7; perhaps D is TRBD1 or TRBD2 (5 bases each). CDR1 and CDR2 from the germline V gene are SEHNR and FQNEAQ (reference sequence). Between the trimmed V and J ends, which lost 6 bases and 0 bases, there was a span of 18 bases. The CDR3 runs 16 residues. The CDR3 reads CASSPSGTESSYEQYF. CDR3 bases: TGTGCCAGCAGTCCCTCCGGGACGGAGAGCTCCTACGAGCAGTACTTC.

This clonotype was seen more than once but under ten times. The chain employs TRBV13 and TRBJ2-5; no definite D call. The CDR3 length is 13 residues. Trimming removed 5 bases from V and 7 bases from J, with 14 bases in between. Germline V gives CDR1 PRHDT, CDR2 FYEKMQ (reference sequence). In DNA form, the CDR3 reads TGTGCCAGCAGCAGTTGGACCGAGAGGACCCAGTACTTC. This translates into CASSSWTERTQYF.

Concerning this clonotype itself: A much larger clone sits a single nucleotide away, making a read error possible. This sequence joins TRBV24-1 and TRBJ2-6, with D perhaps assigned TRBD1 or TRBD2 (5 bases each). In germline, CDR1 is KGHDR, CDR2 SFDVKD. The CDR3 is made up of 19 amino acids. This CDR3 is CATSDFSGTAASGDNVLTF. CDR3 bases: TGTGCCACCAGTGATTTTTCCGGGACGGCCGCCTCTGGGGACAACGTCCTGACTTTC.

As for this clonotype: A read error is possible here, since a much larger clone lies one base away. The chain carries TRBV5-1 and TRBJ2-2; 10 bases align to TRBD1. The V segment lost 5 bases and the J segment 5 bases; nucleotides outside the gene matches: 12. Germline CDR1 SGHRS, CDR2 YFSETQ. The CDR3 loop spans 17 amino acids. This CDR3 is CASRKGSGTGETGELFF. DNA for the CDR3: TGCGCCAGCAGAAAGGGTTCCGGGACAGGGGAGACCGGGGAGCTGTTTTTT. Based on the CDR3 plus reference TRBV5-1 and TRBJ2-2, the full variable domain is KAGVTQTPRYLIKTRGQQVTLSCSPISGHRSVSWYQQTPGQGLQFLFEYFSETQRNKGNFPGRFSGRQFSNSRSEMNVSTLELGDSALYLCASRKGSGTGETGELFFGEGSRLTVL.

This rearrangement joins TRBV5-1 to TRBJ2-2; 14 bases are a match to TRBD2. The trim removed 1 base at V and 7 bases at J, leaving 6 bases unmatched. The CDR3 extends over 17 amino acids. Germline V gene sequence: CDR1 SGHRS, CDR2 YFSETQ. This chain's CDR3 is CASSLIGTSGRVGELFF. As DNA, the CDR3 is TGCGCCAGCAGCTTGATAGGGACTAGCGGGAGAGTCGGGGAGCTGTTTTTT. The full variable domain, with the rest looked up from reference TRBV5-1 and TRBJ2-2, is KAGVTQTPRYLIKTRGQQVTLSCSPISGHRSVSWYQQTPGQGLQFLFEYFSETQRNKGNFPGRFSGRQFSNSRSEMNVSTLELGDSALYLCASSLIGTSGRVGELFFGEGSRLTVL.

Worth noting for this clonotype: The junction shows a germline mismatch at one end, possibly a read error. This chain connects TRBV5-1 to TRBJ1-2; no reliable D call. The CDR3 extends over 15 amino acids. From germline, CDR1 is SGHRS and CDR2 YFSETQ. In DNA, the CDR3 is TGCGCCGGCAGCTGGGGAAATAACGGGGTAGATGGCTACACCTTC. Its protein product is CAGSWGNNGVDGYTF. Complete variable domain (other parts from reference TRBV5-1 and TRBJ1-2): KAGVTQTPRYLIKTRGQQVTLSCSPISGHRSVSWYQQTPGQGLQFLFEYFSETQRNKGNFPGRFSGRQFSNSRSEMNVSTLELGDSALYLCAGSWGNNGVDGYTFGSGTRLTVV.

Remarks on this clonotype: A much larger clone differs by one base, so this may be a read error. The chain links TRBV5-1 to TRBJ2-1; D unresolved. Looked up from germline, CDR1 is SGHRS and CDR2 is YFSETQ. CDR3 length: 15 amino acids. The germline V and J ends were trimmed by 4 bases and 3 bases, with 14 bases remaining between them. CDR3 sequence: CASSVTSVDYNEQFF. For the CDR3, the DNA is TGCGCCAGCAGCGTCACCTCGGTTGACTACAATGAGCAGTTCTTC.

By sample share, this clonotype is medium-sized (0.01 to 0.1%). The CDR3 DNA sequence: TGTGCCAGCAGGGAATACTTGAGCTCCTATAATTCACCCCTCCACTTT. It codes for CASREYLSSYNSPLHF. V usage is TRBV2 and J usage is TRBJ1-6; D remains unclear. V was clipped by 6 bases and J by 0 bases, with 12 bases between them. The CDR3 has 16 amino acids. CDR1 is SNHLY and CDR2 is FYNNEI in the germline V gene.

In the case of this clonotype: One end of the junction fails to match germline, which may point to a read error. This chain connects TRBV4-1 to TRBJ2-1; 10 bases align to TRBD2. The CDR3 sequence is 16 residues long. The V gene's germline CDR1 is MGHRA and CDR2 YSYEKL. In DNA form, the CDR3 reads TGCGCCAGCAGCCATTGGACTAGCGGAGTCAGGGATGATCAGTTCTTC. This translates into CASSHWTSGVRDDQFF.

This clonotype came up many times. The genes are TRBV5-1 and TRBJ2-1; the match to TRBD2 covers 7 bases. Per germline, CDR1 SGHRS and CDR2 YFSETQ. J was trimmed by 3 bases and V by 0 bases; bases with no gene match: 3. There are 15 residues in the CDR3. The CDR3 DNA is TGCGCCAGCAGCTTGGAACTAGCGAGCTACAATGAGCAGTTCTTC. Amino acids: CASSLELASYNEQFF.

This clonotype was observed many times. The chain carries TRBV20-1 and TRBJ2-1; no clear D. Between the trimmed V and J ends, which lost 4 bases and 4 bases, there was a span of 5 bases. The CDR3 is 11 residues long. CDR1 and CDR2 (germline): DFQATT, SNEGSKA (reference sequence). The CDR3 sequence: CSATEYNEQFF. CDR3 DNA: TGCAGTGCTACGGAGTACAATGAGCAGTTCTTC.

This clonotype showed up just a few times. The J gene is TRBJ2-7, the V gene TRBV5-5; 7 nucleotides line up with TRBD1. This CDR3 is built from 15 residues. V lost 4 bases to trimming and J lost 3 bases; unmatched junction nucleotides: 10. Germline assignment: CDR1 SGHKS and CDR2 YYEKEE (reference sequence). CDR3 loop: CASSTSTGAGYEQYF. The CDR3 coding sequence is TGTGCCAGCAGCACCTCCACAGGGGCGGGCTACGAGCAGTACTTC.

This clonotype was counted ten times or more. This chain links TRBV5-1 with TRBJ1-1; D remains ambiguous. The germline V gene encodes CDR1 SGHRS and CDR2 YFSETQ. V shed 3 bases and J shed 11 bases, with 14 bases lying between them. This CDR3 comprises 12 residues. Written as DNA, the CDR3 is TGCGCCAGCAGCTGGGGAGGGCTGGGCGCTTTCTTT. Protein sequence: CASSWGGLGAFF.

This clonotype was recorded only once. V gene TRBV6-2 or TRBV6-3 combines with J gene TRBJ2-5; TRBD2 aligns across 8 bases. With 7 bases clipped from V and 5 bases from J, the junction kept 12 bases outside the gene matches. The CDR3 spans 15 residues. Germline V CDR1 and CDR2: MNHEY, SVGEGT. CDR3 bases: TGTGCCAGCATCGTACGGGGGGGGCTGCAGGAGACCCAGTACTTC. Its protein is CASIVRGGLQETQYF.

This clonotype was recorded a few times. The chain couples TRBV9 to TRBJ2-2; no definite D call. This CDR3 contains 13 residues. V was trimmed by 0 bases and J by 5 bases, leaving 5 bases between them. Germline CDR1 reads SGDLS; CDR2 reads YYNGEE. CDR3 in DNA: TGTGCCAGCAGCGTAGCCGGGACCGGGGAGCTGTTTTTT. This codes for CASSVAGTGELFF.

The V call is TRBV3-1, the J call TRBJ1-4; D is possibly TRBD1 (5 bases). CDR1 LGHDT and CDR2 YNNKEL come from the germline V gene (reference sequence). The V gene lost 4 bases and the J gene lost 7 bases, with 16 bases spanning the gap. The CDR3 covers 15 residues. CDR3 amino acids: CASSLTGGFREKLFF. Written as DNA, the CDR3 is TGTGCCAGCAGCCTAACGGGGGGTTTTCGTGAAAAACTGTTTTTT.

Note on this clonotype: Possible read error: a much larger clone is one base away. CDR3: CASRGQSYEHYF. The CDR3 nucleotides are TGTGCCAGCAGAGGACAGTCTTACGAGCATTACTTC. This chain links TRBV6-1 with TRBJ2-7, with D possibly matching TRBD1 (6 bases). The CDR3 length is 12 residues. CDR1 is MNHNS and CDR2 is SASEGT in the germline V gene.

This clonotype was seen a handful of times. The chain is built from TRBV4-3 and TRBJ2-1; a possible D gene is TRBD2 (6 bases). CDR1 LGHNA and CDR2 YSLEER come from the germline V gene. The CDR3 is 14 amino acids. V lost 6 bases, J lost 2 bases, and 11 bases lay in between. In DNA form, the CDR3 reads TGCGCCAGCAGTTCGGGGGACCCCTACAATGAGCAGTTCTTC. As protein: CASSSGDPYNEQFF.

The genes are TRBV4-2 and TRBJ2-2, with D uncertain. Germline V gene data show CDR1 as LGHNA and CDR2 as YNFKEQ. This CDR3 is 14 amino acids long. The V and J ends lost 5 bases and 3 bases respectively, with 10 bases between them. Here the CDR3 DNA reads TGTGCCAGCAGCTACGCATATGACACCGGGGAGCTGTTTTTT. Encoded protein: CASSYAYDTGELFF.

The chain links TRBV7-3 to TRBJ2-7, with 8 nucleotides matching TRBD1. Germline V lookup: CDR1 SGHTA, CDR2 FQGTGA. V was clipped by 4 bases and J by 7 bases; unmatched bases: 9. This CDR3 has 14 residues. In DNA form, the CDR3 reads TGTGCCAGCAGCTACGCCCGGTACAGGGGGGAGCAGTACTTC. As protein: CASSYARYRGEQYF.

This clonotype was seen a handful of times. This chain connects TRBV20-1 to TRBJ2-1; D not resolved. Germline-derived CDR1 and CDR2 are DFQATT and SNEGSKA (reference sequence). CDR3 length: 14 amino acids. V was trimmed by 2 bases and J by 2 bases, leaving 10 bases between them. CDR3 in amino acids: CSARQDNAYNEQFF. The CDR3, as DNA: TGCAGTGCTAGACAGGATAATGCCTACAATGAGCAGTTCTTC.

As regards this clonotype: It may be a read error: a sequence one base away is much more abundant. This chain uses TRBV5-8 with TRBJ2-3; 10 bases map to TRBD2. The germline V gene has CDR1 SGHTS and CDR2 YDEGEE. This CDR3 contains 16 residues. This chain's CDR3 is CASSSGGLASTGTQYF. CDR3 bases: TGTGCCAGCAGCTCGGGGGGACTAGCGAGCACAGGTACGCAGTATTTT.

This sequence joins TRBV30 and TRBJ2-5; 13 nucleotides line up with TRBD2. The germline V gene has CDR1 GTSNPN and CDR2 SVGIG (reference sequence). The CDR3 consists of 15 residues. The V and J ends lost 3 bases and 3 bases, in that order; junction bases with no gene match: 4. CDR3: CAWSPGTSGKETQYF. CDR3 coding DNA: TGTGCCTGGAGCCCCGGGACTAGCGGGAAAGAGACCCAGTACTTC.

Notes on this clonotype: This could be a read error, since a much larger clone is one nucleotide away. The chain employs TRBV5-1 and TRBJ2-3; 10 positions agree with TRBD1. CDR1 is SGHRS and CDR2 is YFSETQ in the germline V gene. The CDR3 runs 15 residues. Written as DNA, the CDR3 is TGCACCAGCAGCCCCGAGACAGGGGGCATGAATACGCAGTATTTT. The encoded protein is CTSSPETGGMNTQYF.

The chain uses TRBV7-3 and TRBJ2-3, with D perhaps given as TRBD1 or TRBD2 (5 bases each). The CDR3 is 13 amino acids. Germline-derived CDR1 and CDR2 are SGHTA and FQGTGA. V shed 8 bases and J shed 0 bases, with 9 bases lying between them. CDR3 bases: TGTGCCAGCCAGGGACCTAGCACAGATACGCAGTATTTT. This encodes CASQGPSTDTQYF.

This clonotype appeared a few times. CDR3 sequence (DNA): TGTGCCAGTATTATGAGGGCAGGGGGTGAAAAACTGTTTTTT. As protein: CASIMRAGGEKLFF. The V gene is TRBV12-3 or TRBV12-4, the J gene TRBJ1-4, with TRBD1 matching 7 bases. The CDR3 has 14 residues. V was clipped by 9 bases and J by 7 bases; unmatched bases: 11.

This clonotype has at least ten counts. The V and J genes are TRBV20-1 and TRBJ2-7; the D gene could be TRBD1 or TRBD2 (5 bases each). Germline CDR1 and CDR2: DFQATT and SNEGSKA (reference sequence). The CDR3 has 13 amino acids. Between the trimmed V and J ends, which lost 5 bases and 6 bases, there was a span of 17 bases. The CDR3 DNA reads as TGCAGTGCTCCCCTTGGGGGAGCCAGCGAGCAGTACTTC. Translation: CSAPLGGASEQYF.

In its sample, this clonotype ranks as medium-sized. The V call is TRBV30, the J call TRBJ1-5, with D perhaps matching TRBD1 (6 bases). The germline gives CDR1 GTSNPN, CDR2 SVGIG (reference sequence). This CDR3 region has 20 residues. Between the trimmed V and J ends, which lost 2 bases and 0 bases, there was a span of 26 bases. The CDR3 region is CAWSLAVGRGGSYSNQPQHF. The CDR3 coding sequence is TGTGCCTGGAGTTTAGCTGTTGGCAGAGGGGGGTCTTATAGCAATCAGCCCCAGCATTTT.